Listed here is a single T cell receptor beta chain. Extraction of PBMCs used approximately 10 ml of fresh peripheral blood. V was shortened by 2 bases and J by 0 bases, with 5 bases between the two germline ends. CDR1 is SGDLS and CDR2 is YYNGEE in the germline V gene. The length of the CDR3 is 14 residues. The data are from a study of T cells in Graves' hyperthyroidism and ophthalmopathy. Amplification of TCR beta CDR3 regions used RNA as the template. First-round RT-PCR of the TCR CDR3 relied on the HTBI primer set. From the multiplex PCR reads, TCRdb called clonotypes with MiXCR, one entry per CDR3 protein. The table lists hundreds of thousands of distinct CDR3 sequences, around 20% of them singletons, with under 35% in the top ten.

The sequence was collected from a man aged 30 to 45 with Graves' ophthalmopathy. V is TRBV9 and J is TRBJ1-4, with unresolved D. Sequencing input: blood. CDR3 region: CASSVSATNEKLFF. The CDR3 DNA follows: TGTGCCAGCAGCGTCTCCGCAACTAATGAAAAACTGTTTTTT.